The TCR beta chain under discussion was sequenced for a study of cytomegalovirus exposure and HLA in healthy donors. The study's findings and limits: Among TCR beta chains, those listed as cytomegalovirus-associated numbered over 150. Reported performance of the classifier showed diagnosis of cytomegalovirus status with high specificity and sensitivity.

In regard to this clone: Its antigen is as yet unknown.

The donors were in the roughly 110-subject validation cohort; that cohort was separate from the roughly 730-subject first cohort. CDR1 is SGHAT and CDR2 is FQNNGV in the germline V gene. With 4 bases removed from V and 2 bases from J, the gap between germline ends came to 9 bases. This CDR3 comprises 14 residues. Profiled with immunoSEQ multiplex PCR; TCRdb holds only in-frame clones, not every one. This table holds 100,000 or so clones, roughly 84% found once. V and J are TRBV11-2 and TRBJ2-1; possibly TRBD1 for D (6 bases). The sample consisted of PBMCs. The source is a man younger than 30 in good health and CMV-seropositive. DNA for the CDR3: TGTGCCAGCAGCTCCGGGACACCCTACAATGAGCAGTTCTTC. This translates into CASSSGTPYNEQFF.